This TCR beta chain appears in the sequencing data of a study of blood T cell repertoires in COVID-19. V was trimmed by 0 bases and J by 7 bases, leaving 13 bases between them. The CDR3 is 14 amino acids. In germline, CDR1 is SGHRS, CDR2 YFSETQ. In the original processing: Reference gene primer amplification in the assay estimated nucleated cell counts. The table came from immunoSEQ multiplex PCR; TCRdb's copy has only in-frame clones and leaves some out. The DNA was the basis for D and trimming; V, J and clone size are from that table. The sample records about 400,000 clones, 88% being singletons. J is TRBJ1-2 and V is TRBV5-1, with D uncertain. The TCR sequence derives from a woman in her thirties or forties with acute COVID-19. The specimen was PBMCs or T cells enriched from blood (not recorded which). CDR3 DNA sequence: TGCGCCAGCAGCTTGGCCGGGAATGAAGCTGGCTACACCTTC. It encodes CASSLAGNEAGYTF.